This is a list of T cell receptor beta chains from one sample in a study of Graves' ophthalmopathy and Graves' hyperthyroidism. Each CDR3 protein gets one entry after TCRdb re-called the multiplex PCR reads with MiXCR. The sample includes some 210,000 distinct CDR3 sequences, approximately 28% of them seen just once. The specimen was peripheral blood. All receptors come from a man aged 45 to 65 with Graves' ophthalmopathy. CDR3s include the opening cysteine and the closing phenylalanine or tryptophan. Each record gives: J gene, V gene, clone size, D gene, CDR3 length, CDR3 protein. D genes are given only for firm matches. The size field is filled for only some rows; it gives once, few, many or a size class.

>TRBJ2-7|TRBV5-1|many|TRBD1|16
CASSLDGQATSYEQYF
>TRBJ2-7|TRBV11-2|.|.|16
CASSHEYGSASYEQYF
>TRBJ2-5|TRBV10-3|many|TRBD1|14
CATTRDRGVETQYF
>TRBJ2-7|TRBV2|many|.|13
CASSEVRGYEQYF
>TRBJ2-7|TRBV20-1|many|.|13
CSASRQSPYEQYF
>TRBJ2-7|TRBV18|many|TRBD1|15
CASSPGQGSAYEQYF
>TRBJ2-5|TRBV12-3/TRBV12-4|many|TRBD1|15
CASSLYRGWEETQYF
>TRBJ1-1|TRBV12-3/TRBV12-4|.|.|14
CASSFRFAGTEAFF
>TRBJ1-5|TRBV30|.|.|13
CAWSLNVNQPQHF
>TRBJ1-1|TRBV29-1|.|TRBD1|17
CSAGRYRGQPAGTEAFF
>TRBJ2-6|TRBV30|many|.|16
CAWSPPGVSGANVLTF
>TRBJ1-1|TRBV28|many|.|13
CASSFSDQQIAFF
>TRBJ1-1|TRBV5-1|.|.|14
CASKIGGGRTEAFF
>TRBJ2-2|TRBV19|many|TRBD2|17
CASTRGSGRWDTGELFF
>TRBJ1-2|TRBV9|.|TRBD1|14
CASSADRAYYGYTF
>TRBJ2-7|TRBV9|many|.|13
CASSTETEDEQYF
>TRBJ1-1|TRBV7-3|many|.|13
CASSLDTDTEAFF
>TRBJ2-4|TRBV12-3/TRBV12-4|.|.|18
CASSLVAAAGEAKNIQYF
>TRBJ2-2|TRBV6-2/TRBV6-3|many|TRBD2|19
CASSLTTGTSGANTGELFF
>TRBJ2-6|TRBV27|many|.|15
CASSLERPGANVLTF
>TRBJ1-2|TRBV6-1|few|.|11
CASSESPGYTF
>TRBJ2-5|TRBV12-3/TRBV12-4|many|.|13
CASSLSWVETQYF